This TCR beta chain is drawn from a study of blood T cell repertoires in COVID-19. Using immunoSEQ multiplex PCR, the repertoire was profiled, and TCRdb retains in-frame clones only, with some absent. The sample lists about 250,000 clones, more than 75% occurring once. From germline, CDR1 is SGHRS and CDR2 YFSETQ. This CDR3 region has 12 residues. Trimming cost V 4 bases and J 5 bases, with 8 bases left between them. The receptor comes from a woman aged 55-69 years who had recovered from COVID-19. The chain carries TRBV5-1 and TRBJ2-3; D unresolved. Material: peripheral blood. The CDR3 DNA reads TGCGCCAGCAGCGTTGGAGTAGATACGCAGTATTTT. Translation: CASSVGVDTQYF.